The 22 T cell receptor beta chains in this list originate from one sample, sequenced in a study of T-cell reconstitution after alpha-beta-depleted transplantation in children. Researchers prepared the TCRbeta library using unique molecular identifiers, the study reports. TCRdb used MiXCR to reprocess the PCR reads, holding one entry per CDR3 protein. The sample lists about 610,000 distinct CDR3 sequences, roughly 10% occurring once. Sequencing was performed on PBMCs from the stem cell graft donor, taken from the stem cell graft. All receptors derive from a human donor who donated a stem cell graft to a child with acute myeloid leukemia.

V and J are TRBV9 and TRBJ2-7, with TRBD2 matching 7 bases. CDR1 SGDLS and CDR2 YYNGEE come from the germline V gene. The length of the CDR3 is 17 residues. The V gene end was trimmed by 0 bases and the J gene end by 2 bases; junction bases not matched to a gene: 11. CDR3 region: CASSVGGGSWTAYEQYF. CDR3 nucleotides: TGTGCCAGCAGCGTAGGGGGGGGGAGTTGGACGGCCTACGAGCAGTACTTC.

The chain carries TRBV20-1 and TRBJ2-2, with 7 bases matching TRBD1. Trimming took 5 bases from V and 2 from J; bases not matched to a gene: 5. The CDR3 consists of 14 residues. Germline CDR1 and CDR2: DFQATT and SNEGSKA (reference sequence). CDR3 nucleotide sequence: TGCAGTGCTGTCCGGGACAGAAACACCGGGGAGCTGTTTTTT. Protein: CSAVRDRNTGELFF.

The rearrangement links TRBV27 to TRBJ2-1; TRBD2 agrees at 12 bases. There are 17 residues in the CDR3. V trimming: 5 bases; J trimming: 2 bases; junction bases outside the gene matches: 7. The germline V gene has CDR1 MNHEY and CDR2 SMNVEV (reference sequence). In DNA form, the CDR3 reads TGTGCCAGCAGTCCACCTAGCGGGAGGGCTACCTACAATGAGCAGTTCTTC. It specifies CASSPPSGRATYNEQFF.

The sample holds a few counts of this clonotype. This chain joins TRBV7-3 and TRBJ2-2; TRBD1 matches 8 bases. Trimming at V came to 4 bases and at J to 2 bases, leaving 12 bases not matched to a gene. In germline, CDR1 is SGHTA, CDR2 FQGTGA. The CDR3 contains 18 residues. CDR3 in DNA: TGTGCCAGCAGCTCCCACCGGGACAGGCGGGTTAACACCGGGGAGCTGTTTTTT. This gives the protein CASSSHRDRRVNTGELFF. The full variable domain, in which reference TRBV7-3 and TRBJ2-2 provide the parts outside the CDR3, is GAGVSQTPSNKVTEKGKYVELRCDPISGHTALYWYRQSLGQGPEFLIYFQGTGAADDSGLPNDRFFAVRPEGSVSTLKIQRTERGDSAVYLCASSSHRDRRVNTGELFFGEGSRLTVL.

Here the CDR3 DNA reads TGCAGTGCTAGTGATTCACGGGGGCCGGTTGGGACCTACGAGCAGTACTTC. Protein sequence: CSASDSRGPVGTYEQYF. The chain carries TRBV20-1 and TRBJ2-7; D is possibly TRBD1 or TRBD2 (6 bases each). CDR3 length: 17 residues. Between the trimmed V and J ends, which lost 3 bases and 2 bases, there was a span of 23 bases. Germline CDR1 and CDR2: DFQATT and SNEGSKA (reference sequence).

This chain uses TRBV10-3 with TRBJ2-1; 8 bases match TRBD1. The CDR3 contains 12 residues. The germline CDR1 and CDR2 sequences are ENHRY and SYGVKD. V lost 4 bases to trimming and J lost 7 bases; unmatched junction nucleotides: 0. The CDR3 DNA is TGTGCCATCAGTGGGACAGGGAATGAGCAGTTCTTC. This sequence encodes CAISGTGNEQFF.

The CDR3 loop is CASSLGQGPTHEQYF. CDR3 nucleotides: TGTGCCAGCAGCTTGGGACAGGGACCCACCCACGAGCAGTACTTC. The chain recombines TRBV7-9 with TRBJ2-7; 9 bases are shared with TRBD1. Germline loops: CDR1 SEHNR, CDR2 FQNEAQ (reference sequence). The trim removed 3 bases at V and 5 bases at J, leaving 8 bases unmatched. The CDR3 sequence is 15 residues long.

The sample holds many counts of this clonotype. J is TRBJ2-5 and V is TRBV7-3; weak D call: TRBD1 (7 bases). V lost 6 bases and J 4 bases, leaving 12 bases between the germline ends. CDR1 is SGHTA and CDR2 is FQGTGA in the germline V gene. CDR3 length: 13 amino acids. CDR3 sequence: CASRPQGGETQYF. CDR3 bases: TGTGCCAGCAGACCGCAGGGGGGAGAGACCCAGTACTTC.

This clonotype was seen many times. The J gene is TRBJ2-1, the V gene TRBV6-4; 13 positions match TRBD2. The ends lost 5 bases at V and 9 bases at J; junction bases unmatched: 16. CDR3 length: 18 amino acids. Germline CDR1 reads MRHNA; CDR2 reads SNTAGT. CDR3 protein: CASSSGTSGKNKAVEQFF. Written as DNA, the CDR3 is TGTGCCAGCAGTTCCGGGACTAGCGGGAAAAACAAGGCGGTTGAGCAGTTCTTC.

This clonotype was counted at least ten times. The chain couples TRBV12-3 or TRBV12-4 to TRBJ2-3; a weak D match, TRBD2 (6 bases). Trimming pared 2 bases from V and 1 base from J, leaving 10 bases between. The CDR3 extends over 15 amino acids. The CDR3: CASSLRASGTDTQYF. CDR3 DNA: TGTGCCAGCAGTTTACGGGCTAGCGGCACAGATACGCAGTATTTT.

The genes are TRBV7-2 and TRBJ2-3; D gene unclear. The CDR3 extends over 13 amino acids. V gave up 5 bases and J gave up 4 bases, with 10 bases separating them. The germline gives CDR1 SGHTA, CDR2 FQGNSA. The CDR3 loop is CASSVEQADTQYF. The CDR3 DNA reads TGTGCCAGCAGCGTCGAGCAGGCAGATACGCAGTATTTT.

As DNA, the CDR3 is TGTGCCAGCAGCTTAGACGCGGGAGAATTCCACATTCAGTACTTC. This codes for CASSLDAGEFHIQYF. The rearrangement links TRBV7-9 to TRBJ2-4; TRBD2 aligns across 7 bases. CDR1 is SEHNR and CDR2 is FQNEAQ in the germline V gene (reference sequence). The CDR3 runs to 15 residues. V lost 1 base and J lost 8; bases outside the gene matches: 8.

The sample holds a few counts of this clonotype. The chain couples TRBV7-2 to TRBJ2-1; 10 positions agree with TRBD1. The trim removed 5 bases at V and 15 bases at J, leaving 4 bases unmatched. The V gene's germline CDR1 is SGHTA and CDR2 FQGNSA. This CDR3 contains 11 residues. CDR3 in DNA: TGTGCCAGCAGCCAAGGGGACAGGGGGTTCTTC. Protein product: CASSQGDRGFF.

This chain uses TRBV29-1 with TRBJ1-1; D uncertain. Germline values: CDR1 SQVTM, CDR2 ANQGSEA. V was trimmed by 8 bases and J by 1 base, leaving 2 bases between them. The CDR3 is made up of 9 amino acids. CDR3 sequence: CSTNTEAFF. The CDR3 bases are TGCAGCACGAACACTGAAGCTTTCTTT.

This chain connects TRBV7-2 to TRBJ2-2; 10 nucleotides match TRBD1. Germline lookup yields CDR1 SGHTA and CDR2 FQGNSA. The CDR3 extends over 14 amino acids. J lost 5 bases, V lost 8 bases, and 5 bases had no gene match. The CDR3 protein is CASGLGQGTGELFF. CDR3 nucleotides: TGTGCCAGCGGGCTGGGACAGGGGACCGGGGAGCTGTTTTTT.

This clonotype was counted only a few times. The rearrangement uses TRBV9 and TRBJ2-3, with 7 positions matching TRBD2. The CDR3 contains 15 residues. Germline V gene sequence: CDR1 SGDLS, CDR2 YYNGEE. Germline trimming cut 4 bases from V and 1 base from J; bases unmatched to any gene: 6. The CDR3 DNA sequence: TGTGCCAGCAGCCCGGGGACTACCCGCACAGATACGCAGTATTTT. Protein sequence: CASSPGTTRTDTQYF.

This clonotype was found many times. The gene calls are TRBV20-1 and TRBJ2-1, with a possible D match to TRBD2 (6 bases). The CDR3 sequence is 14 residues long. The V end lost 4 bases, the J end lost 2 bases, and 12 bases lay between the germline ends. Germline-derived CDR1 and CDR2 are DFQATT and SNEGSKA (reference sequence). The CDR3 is CSANKGGAYNEQFF. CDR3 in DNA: TGCAGTGCTAATAAGGGAGGCGCCTACAATGAGCAGTTCTTC.

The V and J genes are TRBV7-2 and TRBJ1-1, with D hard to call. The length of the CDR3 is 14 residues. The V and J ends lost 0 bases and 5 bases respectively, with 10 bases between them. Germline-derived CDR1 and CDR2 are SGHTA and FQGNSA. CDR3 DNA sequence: TGTGCCAGCAGCTTAGCCCAGACTAGTACTGAAGCTTTCTTT. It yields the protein CASSLAQTSTEAFF.

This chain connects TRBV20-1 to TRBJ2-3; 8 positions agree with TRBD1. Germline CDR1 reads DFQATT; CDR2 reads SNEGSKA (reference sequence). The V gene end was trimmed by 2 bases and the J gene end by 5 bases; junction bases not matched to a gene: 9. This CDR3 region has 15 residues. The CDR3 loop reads CSARRAGGWGDTQYF. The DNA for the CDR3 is TGCAGTGCTAGAAGGGCAGGGGGCTGGGGAGATACGCAGTATTTT.

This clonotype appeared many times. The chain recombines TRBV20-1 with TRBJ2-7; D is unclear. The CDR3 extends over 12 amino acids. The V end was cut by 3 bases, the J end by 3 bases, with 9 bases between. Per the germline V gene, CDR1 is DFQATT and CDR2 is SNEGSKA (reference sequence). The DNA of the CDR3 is TGCAGTGCTAGGGGTACCCTCTACGAGCAGTACTTC. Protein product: CSARGTLYEQYF.

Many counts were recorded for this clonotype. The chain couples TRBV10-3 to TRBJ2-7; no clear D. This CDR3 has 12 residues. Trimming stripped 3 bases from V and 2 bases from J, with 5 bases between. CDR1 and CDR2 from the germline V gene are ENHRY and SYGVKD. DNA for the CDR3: TGTGCCATCAGTGACGTAGCCTACGAGCAGTACTTC. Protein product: CAISDVAYEQYF.

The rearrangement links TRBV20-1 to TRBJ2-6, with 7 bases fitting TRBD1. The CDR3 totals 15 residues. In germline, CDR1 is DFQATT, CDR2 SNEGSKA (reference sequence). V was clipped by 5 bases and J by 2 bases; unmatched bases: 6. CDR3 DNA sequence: TGCAGTGCTGTAAACCAGGGGGCTGGGGCCAACGTCCTGACTTTC. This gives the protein CSAVNQGAGANVLTF.